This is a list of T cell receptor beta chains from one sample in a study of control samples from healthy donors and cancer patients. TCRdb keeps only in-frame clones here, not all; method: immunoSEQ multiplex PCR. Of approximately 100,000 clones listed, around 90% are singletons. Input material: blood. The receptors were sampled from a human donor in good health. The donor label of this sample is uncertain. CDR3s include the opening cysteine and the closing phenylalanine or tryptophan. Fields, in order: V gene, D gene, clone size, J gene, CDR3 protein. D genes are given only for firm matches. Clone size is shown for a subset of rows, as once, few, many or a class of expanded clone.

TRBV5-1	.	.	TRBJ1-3	CASSLDGASGNTIYF
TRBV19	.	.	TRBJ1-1	CASSIVAGVVNTEAFF
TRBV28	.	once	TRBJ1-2	CASREPANGYTF
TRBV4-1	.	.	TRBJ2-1	CASSQEGAGGNEQFF
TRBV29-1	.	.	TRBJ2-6	CRAAGVGANVLTF
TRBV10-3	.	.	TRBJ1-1	CAIVDQRHTEAFF
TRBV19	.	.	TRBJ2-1	CASSLRGPYNEQFF
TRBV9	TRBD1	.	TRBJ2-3	CASSLLQGAPDTQYF
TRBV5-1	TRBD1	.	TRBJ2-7	CASSLGQGSYEQYF
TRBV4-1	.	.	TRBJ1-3	CASSQAGGAGNTIYF
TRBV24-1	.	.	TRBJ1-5	CATSETASGNQPQHF
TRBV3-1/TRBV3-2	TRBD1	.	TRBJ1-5	CARRQGNQPQHF
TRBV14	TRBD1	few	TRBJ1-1	CASSQDLAGGTEAFF
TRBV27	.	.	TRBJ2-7	CASGPLGSYEQYF
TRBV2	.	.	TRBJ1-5	CASKGGENQPQHF
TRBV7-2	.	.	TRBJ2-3	CASSLDHLNTQYF
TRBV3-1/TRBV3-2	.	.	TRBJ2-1	CASSGHGTNYNEQFF
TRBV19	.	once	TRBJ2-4	CASSLPALGGANIQYF
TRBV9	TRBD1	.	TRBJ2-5	CASSKNGRGLETQYF
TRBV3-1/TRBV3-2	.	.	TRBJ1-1	CASSRGPEGGEAFF
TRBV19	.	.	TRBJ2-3	CASSPPSDTQYF
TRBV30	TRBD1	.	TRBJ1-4	CAWSLWGQPNEKLFF
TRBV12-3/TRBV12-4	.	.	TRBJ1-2	CASSIRVSGYTF
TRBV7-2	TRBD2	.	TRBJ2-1	CASSSRRGSSYNEQFF
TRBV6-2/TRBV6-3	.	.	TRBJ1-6	CASSWAGNNSPLHF
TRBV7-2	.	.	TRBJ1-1	CASGIEGTEAFF
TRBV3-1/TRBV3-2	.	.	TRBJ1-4	CASSHGEKLFF
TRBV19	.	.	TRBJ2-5	CASSMGQETQYF
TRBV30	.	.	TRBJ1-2	CAWSVGIAARGYGYTF
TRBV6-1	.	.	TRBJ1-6	CASSEGSGLGNSPLYF
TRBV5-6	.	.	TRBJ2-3	CASTHGGIRTDTQYF
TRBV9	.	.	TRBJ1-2	CASSGNQDYGYTF
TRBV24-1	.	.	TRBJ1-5	CATSDLFSPQHF
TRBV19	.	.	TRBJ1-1	CASSIRDPSEAFF
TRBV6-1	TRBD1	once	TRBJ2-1	CASSEAVRGYEQFF
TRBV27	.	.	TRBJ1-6	CASSWGGSSYNSPLHF
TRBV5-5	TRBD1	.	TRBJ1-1	CASSLRVGTVNTEAFF
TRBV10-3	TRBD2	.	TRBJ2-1	CAISAASGASYNEQFF
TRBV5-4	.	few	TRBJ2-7	CASSSGLSSYEQYF
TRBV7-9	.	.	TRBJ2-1	CASSTPDRGNNEQFF
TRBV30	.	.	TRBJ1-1	CAWTPTLLNTEAFF
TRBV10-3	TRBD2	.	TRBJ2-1	CAISRLLGLAGPYNEQFF
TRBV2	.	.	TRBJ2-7	CASSGEGANEQYF
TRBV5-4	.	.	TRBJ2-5	CASSLLPEKTQYF
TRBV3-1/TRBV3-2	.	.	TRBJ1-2	CASSQDVLPGGYTF
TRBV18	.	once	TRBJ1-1	CASSTGLEAFF
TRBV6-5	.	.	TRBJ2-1	CASSYVYSLNEQFF
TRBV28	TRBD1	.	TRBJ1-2	CASRGDSGYGYTF
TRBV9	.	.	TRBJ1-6	CASSVGDNYSPLHF
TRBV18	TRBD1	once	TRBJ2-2	CASSPRTGFTGELFF
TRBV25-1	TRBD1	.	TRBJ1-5	CASSYGQGSQPQHF
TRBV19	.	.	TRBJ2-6	CASRSLSSGANVLTF
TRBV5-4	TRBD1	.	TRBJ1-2	CASRTGQGKSGYTF
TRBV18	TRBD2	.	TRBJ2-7	CASSPPLAGGVGEQYF